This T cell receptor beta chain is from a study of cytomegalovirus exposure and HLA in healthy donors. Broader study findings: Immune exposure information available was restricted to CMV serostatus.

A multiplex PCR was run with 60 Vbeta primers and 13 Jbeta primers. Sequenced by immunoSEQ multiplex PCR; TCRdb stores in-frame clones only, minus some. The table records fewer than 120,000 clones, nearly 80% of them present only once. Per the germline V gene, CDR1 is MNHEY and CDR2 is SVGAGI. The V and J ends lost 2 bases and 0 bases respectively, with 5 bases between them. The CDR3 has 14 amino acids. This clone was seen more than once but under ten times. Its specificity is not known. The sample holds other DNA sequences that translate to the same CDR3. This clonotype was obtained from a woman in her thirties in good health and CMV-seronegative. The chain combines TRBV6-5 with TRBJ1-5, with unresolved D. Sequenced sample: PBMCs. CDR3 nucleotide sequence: TGTGCCAGCAGTTACGGAGGTAGCAATCAGCCCCAGCATTTT. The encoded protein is CASSYGGSNQPQHF.